The 19 T cell receptor beta chains given below trace back to one sample, sequenced in a study of shared clonotypes between healthy human individuals (dated by TCRdb to 2018 to 2021). The library came from the immunoSEQ multiplex PCR assay. This immuneACCESS table, as held by TCRdb, lists in-frame sequences with V and J called but not all clones. Of the missing ones, under half trace to an unresolved V gene in checked studies; the others have no known cause. The sample records under 1,100,000 clones, around 78% of which are singletons. The ten biggest clones cover 0.55% to 0.7% of the sample. Sample: memory CD4+ T cells from PBMCs. The sample's cell subset or site, from its label and the paper: CD45RA-negative fraction. These receptors all come from a young man in good health. Some clones in this sample may be carry-over from other donors' samples.

Comments on this clone: Other DNA sequences in this sample translate to the same CDR3. This chain uses TRBV28 with TRBJ1-2; D ambiguous. Trimming pared 5 bases from V and 4 bases from J, leaving 8 bases between. The CDR3 covers 12 residues. The germline gives CDR1 MDHEN, CDR2 SYDVKM. CDR3 bases: TGTGCCAGCAGTAGGGCGGGCTATGGCTACACCTTC. Amino acid sequence: CASSRAGYGYTF.

The V call is TRBV7-9, the J call TRBJ1-4; tentative D call: TRBD1 (6 bases). The CDR3 runs to 14 residues. Per germline, CDR1 SEHNR and CDR2 FQNEAQ (reference sequence). V lost 5 bases, J lost 7 bases, and 14 bases lay in between. The CDR3 loop is CASSQGQGSEKLFF. DNA of the CDR3: TGTGCCAGCAGCCAGGGGCAGGGTAGTGAAAAACTGTTTTTT.

The genes are TRBV28 and TRBJ2-2; 9 bases fit TRBD2. The CDR3 runs to 17 residues. Unmatched junction bases numbered 8, after V lost 5 bases and J lost 1 base. CDR1 and CDR2 from the germline V gene are MDHEN and SYDVKM. CDR3 coding DNA: TGTGCCAGCAGTCCGAAATTTAGCGGGAGGAACACCGGGGAGCTGTTTTTT. Protein: CASSPKFSGRNTGELFF.

The V and J genes are TRBV28 and TRBJ2-5; 7 nucleotides match TRBD1. The CDR3 runs to 15 residues. Germline-derived CDR1 and CDR2 are MDHEN and SYDVKM. Losses at the gene ends were 5 bases for V and 2 bases for J; bases not matched to a gene: 8. CDR3 in amino acids: CASSPLDRRQETQYF. The CDR3 DNA follows: TGTGCCAGCAGTCCCCTGGACAGGAGACAAGAGACCCAGTACTTC.

In this sample, this clone turned up many times. Other DNA variants within this sample encode the same CDR3. The chain couples TRBV6-1 to TRBJ2-5; 10 nucleotides match TRBD1. The CDR3 loop spans 14 amino acids. V trimming: 6 bases; J trimming: 5 bases; junction bases outside the gene matches: 6. CDR1 and CDR2 from the germline V gene are MNHNS and SASEGT. This chain's CDR3 is CASSDRGRGETQYF. CDR3 nucleotide sequence: TGTGCCAGCAGCGACAGGGGGCGGGGGGAGACCCAGTACTTC.

The CDR3 reads CASSLTGTVNGYTF. The CDR3 nucleotides read TGTGCCAGTAGTCTTACCGGGACAGTTAATGGCTACACCTTC. The chain joins TRBV19 to TRBJ1-2, with 7 bases lining up with TRBD1. The CDR3 sequence is 14 residues long. CDR1 LNHDA and CDR2 SQIVND come from the germline V gene (reference sequence). Trimming took 5 bases from V and 6 from J; bases not matched to a gene: 9.

The chain employs TRBV4-1 and TRBJ1-4; TRBD1 might be the D (6 bases). The CDR3 is 16 residues long. The germline V gene encodes CDR1 MGHRA and CDR2 YSYEKL. The V and J ends lost 3 bases and 3 bases respectively, with 14 bases between them. Here the CDR3 reads CASSQDRTVPNEKLFF. The CDR3 DNA is TGCGCCAGCAGCCAGGATCGGACAGTGCCTAATGAAAAACTGTTTTTT.

In this sample, this clone turned up many times. The rearrangement joins TRBV7-3 to TRBJ2-5, with 7 bases fitting TRBD1. CDR3 size: 13 residues. Trimming at V came to 4 bases and at J to 3 bases, leaving 2 bases not matched to a gene. The germline CDR1 and CDR2 sequences are SGHTA and FQGTGA. DNA for the CDR3: TGTGCCAGCAGCTGGGACAGAGAAGAGACCCAGTACTTC. This codes for CASSWDREETQYF.

This chain links TRBV6-6 with TRBJ2-7; D is uncertain. CDR3 size: 14 residues. V shed 4 bases and J shed 4 bases, with 14 bases lying between them. The germline CDR1 and CDR2 sequences are MNHNY and SVGAGI (reference sequence). CDR3 nucleotides: TGTGCCAGCAGTTTATTGACGGTCGGTTACGAGCAGTACTTC. It yields the protein CASSLLTVGYEQYF.

This chain joins TRBV19 and TRBJ2-7; D remains unclear. Germline CDR1 and CDR2: LNHDA and SQIVND (reference sequence). The CDR3 covers 12 residues. With 3 bases removed from V and 3 bases from J, the gap between germline ends came to 6 bases. The CDR3 region is CASSMDGYEQYF. The CDR3, as DNA: TGTGCCAGTAGTATGGACGGCTACGAGCAGTACTTC.

This clone has just a few counts. This rearrangement joins TRBV6-1 to TRBJ2-1; 8 bases agree with TRBD1. The CDR3 consists of 14 residues. Germline CDR1 MNHNS, CDR2 SASEGT. The V and J ends lost 4 bases and 4 bases, in that order; junction bases with no gene match: 3. CDR3 coding DNA: TGTGCCAGCAGTGGAGGACAGGGTTACAATGAGCAGTTCTTC. Its translation: CASSGGQGYNEQFF.

The CDR3 nucleotides are TGTGCCAGCAGCCCCCTGGCTGGCGAGCAGTACTTC. Translating gives CASSPLAGEQYF. The rearrangement links TRBV7-6 to TRBJ2-7; D not certain. Germline CDR1 SGHVS, CDR2 FNYEAQ. V was pared by 5 bases and J by 6 bases, with 11 bases between. The CDR3 runs to 12 residues. Full variable domain (outside the CDR3, taken from reference TRBV7-6 and TRBJ2-7): GAGVSQSPRYKVTKRGQDVALRCDPISGHVSLYWYRQALGQGPEFLTYFNYEAQQDKSGLPNDRFSAERPEGSISTLTIQRTEQRDSAMYRCASSPLAGEQYFGPGTRLTVT.

This chain connects TRBV30 to TRBJ1-1; no firm D call. CDR1 and CDR2 from the germline V gene are GTSNPN and SVGIG (reference sequence). Between the trimmed V and J ends, which lost 2 bases and 1 base, there was a span of 5 bases. CDR3 length equals 12 residues. Here the CDR3 reads CAWSRQNTEAFF. The DNA for the CDR3 is TGTGCCTGGAGTCGACAGAACACTGAAGCTTTCTTT. Based on the CDR3 plus reference TRBV30 and TRBJ1-1, the full variable domain is SQTIHQWPATLVQPVGSPLSLECTVEGTSNPNLYWYRQAAGRGLQLLFYSVGIGQISSEVPQNLSASRPQDRQFILSSKKLLLSDSGFYLCAWSRQNTEAFFGQGTRLTVV.

This clone was picked up a small number of times. The chain has TRBV4-2 and TRBJ1-5; TRBD1 is a possible D gene (6 bases). V lost 2 bases to trimming and J lost 7 bases, with 12 bases between them. CDR1 is LGHNA, CDR2 YNFKEQ, per germline. This CDR3 has 14 residues. The CDR3 DNA follows: TGTGCCAGCAGCCAACCAGGACAGATGCAGCCCCAGCATTTT. It specifies CASSQPGQMQPQHF.

The chain has TRBV6-4 and TRBJ2-2; D remains ambiguous. The CDR3 is 11 amino acids. V was pared by 7 bases and J by 8 bases, with 8 bases between. CDR1 is MRHNA and CDR2 is SNTAGT in the germline V gene. The DNA of the CDR3 is TGTGCCAGCACCCCTATTGGGGAGCTGTTTTTT. It translates to CASTPIGELFF.

The chain has TRBV2 and TRBJ1-1; the D is unclear. V was trimmed by 0 bases and J by 5 bases, leaving 7 bases between them. Per the germline V gene, CDR1 is SNHLY and CDR2 is FYNNEI. The CDR3 has 13 residues. Here the CDR3 DNA reads TGTGCCAGCAGTGAAGCGAGGGAGACTGAAGCTTTCTTT. This codes for CASSEARETEAFF.

The V call is TRBV19, the J call TRBJ1-1; D uncertain. CDR1 LNHDA and CDR2 SQIVND come from the germline V gene (reference sequence). CDR3 length: 12 residues. Trimming shortened V by 3 bases and J by 5 bases, and 7 bases separated the two germline ends. The CDR3 here is CASSMRRTEAFF. The CDR3 region has the DNA TGTGCCAGTAGTATGCGGAGAACTGAAGCTTTCTTT.

The gene calls are TRBV7-3 and TRBJ2-5, with TRBD2 as a possible D gene (5 bases). Deletions cut 6 bases from V and 4 bases from J, with 12 bases between. This CDR3 comprises 13 residues. In germline, CDR1 is SGHTA, CDR2 FQGTGA. The CDR3 region has the DNA TGTGCCAGCAGTAGGAGGAGTTCAGAGACCCAGTACTTC. It encodes CASSRRSSETQYF. The whole variable domain, remainder taken from reference TRBV7-3 and TRBJ2-5, is GAGVSQTPSNKVTEKGKYVELRCDPISGHTALYWYRQSLGQGPEFLIYFQGTGAADDSGLPNDRFFAVRPEGSVSTLKIQRTERGDSAVYLCASSRRSSETQYFGPGTRLLVL.

The V and J genes are TRBV9 and TRBJ2-6; D possibly corresponds to TRBD2 (6 bases). V was cut by 0 bases and J by 4 bases, with 14 bases left in between. This CDR3 comprises 17 residues. Germline V CDR1 and CDR2: SGDLS, YYNGEE. This CDR3 reads CASSVGGRQPGANVLTF. DNA for the CDR3: TGTGCCAGCAGCGTAGGGGGGAGGCAGCCCGGGGCCAACGTCCTGACTTTC.